The sequence of this TCR beta chain was determined in a study of identical twins. V dropped 4 bases and J dropped 1 base, with 7 bases sitting between them. CDR3 length: 13 residues. Germline V CDR1 and CDR2: SGHTA, FQGNSA. Healthy Caucasians, and only they, were the donors. This clonotype was detected a few times. Template switching, a step in the protocol, added a universal primer site, and cDNA carried unique molecular identifiers. In TCRdb, the 5' RACE reads were re-called with MiXCR into one record per CDR3 protein. The sample lists 650,000 to 800,000 distinct CDR3 sequences, more than 6.5% seen once, with approximately 0.96% in the top ten. This sample was shared with a second study, whose subject was yellow fever vaccine responses in identical twins. That report notes: Among the twins, the vaccine T cell response reportedly seemed partly convergent and partly personalized.

The rearrangement joins TRBV7-2 to TRBJ2-5, with D unclear. The receptor was isolated from a woman aged 18-35 years in good health. The specimen sequenced was PBMCs. CDR3 amino acids: CASSWSSQETQYF. CDR3 DNA: TGTGCCAGCAGCTGGTCGTCCCAAGAGACCCAGTACTTC.